One sample yielded the 17 T cell receptor beta chains listed below, sequenced in a study of blood T cells in healthy people across ages (dated by TCRdb to between 2014 and 2016). Library construction relied on 5' RACE. Sequenced on an Illumina HiSeq 2500. A second PCR of roughly 6 to 12 cycles was performed with a sample-barcoded 5' primer and a J-beta primer mix. TCRdb's own reprocessing of the public reads used fastp at Q25 and MiXCR and kept productive beta chains. Every entry covers one CDR3 protein and lists the most common genes and DNA from its rows. This sample has over 600,000 distinct CDR3 sequences in its table, and 20% to 25% of those were observed once. In total, the top ten clones hold approximately 3.6% of the sample. Material for sequencing was blood. The receptors were gathered from a man in his 70s in good health.

This clonotype has a handful of counts. The V gene is TRBV12-3 or TRBV12-4, the J gene TRBJ2-1; D remains unclear. The germline V and J ends were trimmed by 10 bases and 2 bases, with 12 bases remaining between them. This CDR3 contains 13 residues. As DNA, the CDR3 is TGTGCCACGAGCAGGAGTACCTACAATGAGCAGTTCTTC. As protein: CATSRSTYNEQFF.

In its sample, this clonotype was seen a few times. CDR3 sequence (DNA): TGTGCCAGCAGCCAAGGGGGACAGCGGGCCTACGAGCAGTACTTC. This gives the protein CASSQGGQRAYEQYF. The chain carries TRBV3-1 and TRBJ2-7, with D maybe TRBD1 (7 bases). The V gene's germline CDR1 is LGHDT and CDR2 YNNKEL (reference sequence). The V gene lost 1 base and the J gene lost 2 bases, with 12 bases spanning the gap. The CDR3 sequence is 15 residues long.

There are many counts of this clonotype. The chain combines TRBV6-5 with TRBJ2-4, with unresolved D. Trimming left V 0 bases short and J 0 bases short, with 9 bases between. The CDR3 extends over 16 amino acids. CDR1 and CDR2 (germline): MNHEY, SVGAGI. This chain's CDR3 is CASSYSTQLAKNIQYF. The CDR3 DNA is TGTGCCAGCAGTTACTCGACGCAACTAGCCAAAAACATTCAGTACTTC.

This clonotype was observed a handful of times. The rearrangement uses TRBV7-8 and TRBJ1-1; no definite D call. CDR1 and CDR2 from the germline V gene are SGHVS and FQNEAQ. V was cut by 1 base and J by 1 base, with 10 bases left in between. There are 15 residues in the CDR3. The CDR3 DNA is TGTGCCAGCAGCTTAGTGGCCAGGACGAACACTGAAGCTTTCTTT. It is translated as CASSLVARTNTEAFF.

In its sample, this clonotype was seen many times. The V gene is TRBV28, the J gene TRBJ1-6; perhaps TRBD1 as D (6 bases). Trimming removed 7 bases from V and 10 bases from J, with 14 bases in between. The germline V gene encodes CDR1 MDHEN and CDR2 SYDVKM. This CDR3 contains 13 residues. The DNA of the CDR3 is TGTGCCAGCAAGGGGAACAGGGACTCACCCCTCCACTTT. It specifies CASKGNRDSPLHF.

This clonotype was seen only a few times. This sequence joins TRBV6-2 or TRBV6-3 and TRBJ2-7, with 8 bases identical to TRBD2. This CDR3 has 17 amino acids. J was trimmed by 3 bases and V by 2 bases; bases with no gene match: 12. Per the germline V gene, CDR1 is MNHEY and CDR2 is SVGEGT. CDR3 sequence (DNA): TGTGCCAGCAGTTACCAGCTTGGCGGGGGGTCCGTCTACGAGCAGTACTTC. It yields the protein CASSYQLGGGSVYEQYF.

This chain connects TRBV24-1 to TRBJ2-5; possible D gene TRBD2, 6 bases. Matching the DNA end better, TRBJ2-1 makes the J call doubtful. Germline CDR1 reads KGHDR; CDR2 reads SFDVKD. The CDR3 runs 15 residues. The CDR3 coding sequence is TGTGCCACCAGTGATACTCAAACGGGAGAAAACGAGCAGTTCTTC. Protein product: CATSDTQTGENEQFF.

J is TRBJ2-5 and V is TRBV3-1; 9 bases are a match to TRBD2. The germline V gene encodes CDR1 LGHDT and CDR2 YNNKEL (reference sequence). The CDR3 consists of 16 residues. After removal of 2 bases from V and 5 bases from J, the junction contained 9 bases not matched to a gene. CDR3 protein: CASSQSASGIGETQYF. CDR3 in DNA: TGTGCCAGCAGCCAATCGGCTAGCGGGATTGGTGAGACCCAGTACTTC.

The J gene is TRBJ2-3, the V gene TRBV5-1, with 10 positions matching TRBD1. The ends lost 4 bases at V and 4 bases at J; junction bases unmatched: 3. The CDR3 loop spans 14 amino acids. Germline CDR1 SGHRS, CDR2 YFSETQ. CDR3 bases: TGCGCCAGCAGCCGGACAGGGGGACCAGATACGCAGTATTTT. It is translated as CASSRTGGPDTQYF.

This clonotype was recorded many times. The chain combines TRBV6-2 or TRBV6-3 with TRBJ1-2; TRBD1 aligns across 8 bases. The CDR3 consists of 14 residues. Germline CDR1 MNHEY, CDR2 SVGEGT. With V trimmed by 2 bases and J by 8 bases, 7 bases remained unmatched. The CDR3 protein is CASSYTSGTGGYTF. In DNA, the CDR3 is TGTGCCAGCAGTTACACCTCCGGGACAGGAGGCTACACCTTC.

This clonotype was seen a single time. The V gene is TRBV3-1, the J gene TRBJ2-3; D perhaps matches TRBD1 (5 bases). With the DNA end fitting TRBJ1-5 better, the J assignment may be wrong. CDR3 size: 14 residues. Germline values: CDR1 LGHDT, CDR2 YNNKEL (reference sequence). The CDR3 DNA sequence: TGTGCCAGCAGCCAATGGGGACTTATGGATACGCAGCATTTT. Translation gives CASSQWGLMDTQHF.

This clonotype has a count of ten or more. V and J are TRBV5-1 and TRBJ2-4, with 9 bases fitting TRBD1. The CDR3 has 15 residues. J gave up 11 bases and V 5 bases, and 14 bases lay outside the gene matches. The V gene's germline CDR1 is SGHRS and CDR2 YFSETQ. CDR3 DNA sequence: TGCGCCAGCAGTGCCTCGCCGGGACAGGGTAGCTTTCAGTACTTC. As protein: CASSASPGQGSFQYF. Variable domain in full (rest from reference TRBV5-1 and TRBJ2-4): KAGVTQTPRYLIKTRGQQVTLSCSPISGHRSVSWYQQTPGQGLQFLFEYFSETQRNKGNFPGRFSGRQFSNSRSEMNVSTLELGDSALYLCASSASPGQGSFQYFGAGTRLSVL.

This clonotype was picked up a small number of times. This chain joins TRBV4-2 and TRBJ2-5, with 10 bases fitting TRBD1. Germline V gene lookup returns CDR1 LGHNA and CDR2 YNFKEQ. The CDR3 loop spans 16 amino acids. V shed 4 bases and J 4 bases; nucleotides not matched to a gene: 9. CDR3 nucleotide sequence: TGTGCCAGCAGCCCGGGACAGGGGCCTCCGCCAGAGACCCAGTACTTC. The encoded protein is CASSPGQGPPPETQYF.

This sequence joins TRBV12-3 or TRBV12-4 and TRBJ2-5; a possible D gene is TRBD2 (5 bases). The CDR3 is made up of 13 amino acids. Trimming removed 7 bases at V and 3 bases at J, with 12 bases between. CDR3 DNA sequence: TGTGCCAGCAAGACGGGGAACGAAGAGACCCAGTACTTC. It translates to CASKTGNEETQYF.

V is TRBV12-3 or TRBV12-4 and J is TRBJ2-7, with TRBD2 identical over 7 bases. V dropped 3 bases and J dropped 3; count of bases not matched to a gene: 8. The CDR3 has 15 residues. The CDR3 is CASSFIERENYEQYF. CDR3 bases: TGTGCCAGCAGTTTTATCGAGCGGGAAAACTACGAGCAGTACTTC.

The chain links TRBV10-3 to TRBJ2-3, with D tentatively TRBD1 or TRBD2 (6 bases each). The length of the CDR3 is 17 residues. The ends were cut back, 3 bases at V and 4 bases at J, with 20 bases in the middle. Germline loops: CDR1 ENHRY, CDR2 SYGVKD. The CDR3 loop reads CAISDLSVHREADTQYF. The CDR3 coding sequence is TGTGCCATCAGTGATTTAAGCGTTCACAGGGAGGCAGATACGCAGTATTTT.

V usage is TRBV4-3 and J usage is TRBJ2-5; 8 bases match TRBD2. There are 16 residues in the CDR3. Germline loops: CDR1 LGHNA, CDR2 YSLEER. The trim removed 0 bases at V and 5 bases at J, leaving 8 bases unmatched. CDR3 sequence reads: CASSQDYGLAGETQYF. The CDR3 nucleotides read TGCGCCAGCAGCCAAGATTATGGGCTAGCGGGCGAGACCCAGTACTTC.